This TCR beta chain was captured by sequencing in a study of T cell responses to AZD1222 COVID-19 vaccine. Overall study results and limits: Most donors were white British, females outnumbered males, and clonal diversity was possibly underestimated.

Trimming cost V 7 bases and J 6 bases, with 15 bases left between them. The CDR3 runs 14 residues. Germline V gene data show CDR1 as SEHNR and CDR2 as FQNEAQ (reference sequence). This table comes from immunoSEQ multiplex PCR, and its TCRdb copy is limited to in-frame clones, with some not included. The table has about 120,000 clones, 80% to 90% seen once. As for this clone: Its specificity is not known.

The receptor comes from an adult in good health. Sequencing used peripheral blood, obtained on day 0 of AZD1222 vaccination. This chain connects TRBV7-9 to TRBJ1-4, with D perhaps matching TRBD1 (5 bases). Here the CDR3 DNA reads TGTGCCAGCAATCGGGACCGGAATTATGAAAAACTGTTTTTT. It translates to CASNRDRNYEKLFF. Using reference TRBV7-9 and TRBJ1-4 for the parts outside the CDR3, the full variable domain is DTGVSQNPRHKITKRGQNVTFRCDPISEHNRLYWYRQTLGQGPEFLTYFQNEAQLEKSRLLSDRFSAERPKGSFSTLEIQRTEQGDSAMYLCASNRDRNYEKLFFGSGTQLSVL.